The entry below gives a single T cell receptor (beta chain) sequence along with its context. The antigen is undetermined. This record comes from a study of cytomegalovirus exposure and HLA in healthy donors. Notes on the study in general: Later analysis suggested most CMV-associated TCR beta chains were HLA-restricted. It was approximately 170 TCR beta chains that were listed as cytomegalovirus-associated. Later analysis indicated greater clonal expansion among HLA-associated TCR beta chains than among equally common other chains.

V lost 4 bases and J lost 1; bases outside the gene matches: 2. Germline values: CDR1 MNHEY, CDR2 SVGAGI. The CDR3 totals 15 residues. Use of 60 Vbeta and 13 Jbeta primers characterized the PCR. Here immunoSEQ multiplex PCR was the method, and the copy in TCRdb shows in-frame clones only, minus some. The table for this sample gives under 200,000 clones. Healthy donors of bone marrow made up the group. The TCR originated in a man aged 30 to 45 in good health and CMV-seronegative. Sequencing input: PBMCs. The chain joins TRBV6-5 to TRBJ2-5; 11 bases are a match to TRBD2. CDR3 sequence (DNA): TGTGCCAGCAGTTTAGCGGGAGGGCCCCAAGAGACCCAGTACTTC. This sequence encodes CASSLAGGPQETQYF.